This record looks at one T cell receptor beta chain sequence and its context. The sample belongs to a study of OX40 agonist ivuxolimab in advanced cancers. Data came from immunoSEQ multiplex PCR; TCRdb stores just in-frame clones and leaves some out. The sample has 50,000 to 65,000 clones, about four fifths seen once. V was cut by 0 bases and J by 3 bases, with 15 bases left in between. This CDR3 spans 16 amino acids. CDR1 and CDR2 (germline): SGHTA, FQGNSA. The rearrangement joins TRBV7-2 to TRBJ2-7; D is possibly TRBD1 (6 bases). The receptor was derived from an adult with an advanced solid tumor such as melanoma, head and neck, liver or kidney cancer. Here the sequenced sample was CD4+ or CD8+ T cells sorted from blood, taken in a trial of the OX40 agonist ivuxolimab. CDR3 region: CASSLAPGTSSYEQYF. The CDR3 DNA follows: TGTGCCAGCAGCTTAGCCCCCGGGACATCGAGCTACGAGCAGTACTTC.